This TCR beta chain was identified during a study of CD8 T cells in Susac syndrome (dated by TCRdb to the late 2010s). Regarding the research as a whole: Among the sequenced Susac syndrome patients, over five had clinically active disease and roughly 8 were in clinical remission. Repertoire sequencing was used to test whether CD8+ T cell activation and differentiation in Susac syndrome was antigen driven. At the time of blood withdrawal, Susac syndrome patients were either therapy-naive, taking corticosteroids (with some also receiving IVIg), or on IVIg alone.

This clonotype was seen only once. Its antigen remains unidentified. Per-base qualities were not stored, and no clone one base away is much larger. One read gives only weak evidence. Beyond this particular receptor, the publication reports: The number of individuals in the TCR sequencing and HLA analysis was recognized as being relatively small. In the CD4+ T cell repertoire of Susac syndrome patients, clonal expansion was not detected.

Between the V and J ends, shortened by 7 bases and 4 bases respectively, the junction contains 16 bases. The cysteine opens and the phenylalanine closes a CDR3 of 13 amino acids. Here the CDR3 DNA is all that survives: 39 bases in frame from base 1. The CDR1 and CDR2 encoded by the germline V gene are SQVTM and ANQGSEA. Peripheral blood CD8+ and CD4+ T cells from healthy donors, Susac syndrome patients and multiple sclerosis patients were profiled using high-throughput TCR beta sequencing. Recently defined diagnostic criteria for definite or probable disease were met by the Susac syndrome patients. CD8+ TEMRA cells were enriched by FACS, while bulk CD8+ and CD4+ T cells were purified by magnetic negative isolation. Blood was drawn into EDTA tubes, processed within 24 hours, and PBMCs were isolated by density gradient centrifugation. PBMCs destined for TCR sequencing were cryopreserved in liquid nitrogen and later thawed in a 37 °C water bath. The sorted or isolated CD4+, CD8+ and CD8+ TEMRA cells reached a purity of at least 90%.

RNA was extracted using the RNeasy kit, and about 0.5 to 1 microgram was reverse transcribed with random hexamers. The immunoSEQ multiplex PCR assay, covering 54 Vbeta and 13 Jbeta segments, was used to amplify TCR beta CDR3 regions. PCR amplification bias was corrected using a synthetic template baseline for primer optimization and computational correction. Under the source paper's analysis protocol: Only productive sequences were kept, with reads annotated to V, D and J genes according to IMGT and analyzed in immunoSEQ Analyzer. To calculate clonality, Shannon entropy was normalized by log2 of the number of productive unique sequences and then subtracted from one. Public and private clones were assessed among the 100 most prevalent clones of each patient and control. A clone was defined as Susac-specific if it was absent from the healthy and MS cohorts, from roughly 990 published viral clones and from other ImmuneACCESS disease sequences. Using fastp at Q25 and MiXCR, TCRdb reprocessed the public reads and kept productive beta chains. Here each entry gathers all rows of one CDR3 protein and keeps the most common genes and DNA. The V and J calls were not made by the authors but by TCRdb's processing. Counted in this sample were about 240,000 distinct CDR3 sequences; approximately 95% of them appeared once. Of the sample, approximately 0.1% falls within the top ten clones.

The rearranged chain carries TRBV29-1 and TRBJ1-1; the D gene is perhaps TRBD1, from 5 matching bases. The TCR was taken from a human donor with Susac syndrome. The sequenced material came from CD4+ T cells from PBMCs. The encoded CDR3 is CSARGRTGTEAFF. The DNA sequence is TGCAGCGCTAGGGGACGTACCGGCACTGAAGCTTTCTTT.